One and the same sample provided the 30 T cell receptor beta chains below, sequenced in a study of T-cell reconstitution after alpha-beta-depleted transplantation in children. Construction of the TCRbeta library involved unique molecular identifiers. One entry per CDR3 protein results from TCRdb running MiXCR on the PCR reads. Of approximately 510,000 distinct CDR3 sequences in the sample, around 19% were seen once. Sequencing was performed on PBMCs from the stem cell graft donor, taken from the stem cell graft. These receptors came from a human donor who donated a stem cell graft to a child with acute lymphoblastic leukemia.

This clonotype turned up a few times. The V gene is TRBV29-1, the J gene TRBJ2-1; perhaps TRBD1 as D (6 bases). The CDR3 loop spans 14 amino acids. With 6 bases removed from V and 4 bases from J, the gap between germline ends came to 16 bases. CDR1 is SQVTM, CDR2 ANQGSEA, per germline. In nucleotides, the CDR3 is TGCAGCGTCGAAACAGGGTTTTCATACAATGAGCAGTTCTTC. This gives the protein CSVETGFSYNEQFF.

The chain is built from TRBV6-4 and TRBJ2-5; 11 bases fit TRBD2. V lost 2 bases, J lost 5 bases, and 13 bases stayed unmatched. The CDR3 sequence is 18 residues long. The germline gives CDR1 MRHNA, CDR2 SNTAGT. Here the CDR3 DNA reads TGTGCCAGCAGTGACCTTCAGACTAGCGGGATCGGCTGGGAGACCCAGTACTTC. Amino acids: CASSDLQTSGIGWETQYF.

This chain links TRBV12-3 or TRBV12-4 with TRBJ2-1, with TRBD2 identical over 14 bases. V gave up 7 bases and J gave up 1 base; unmatched junction bases: 9. The CDR3 is made up of 18 amino acids. CDR3 sequence (DNA): TGTGCCAGCAATGACCCGGGACTAGCGGGAGCATCCTACAATGAGCAGTTCTTC. It yields the protein CASNDPGLAGASYNEQFF.

This clonotype was counted between two and nine times. The chain couples TRBV5-1 to TRBJ2-3; no definite D call. The germline gives CDR1 SGHRS, CDR2 YFSETQ. V was pared by 4 bases and J by 6 bases, with 9 bases between. The CDR3 spans 12 residues. The CDR3 coding sequence is TGCGCCAGCAGCCATGTCGGGGATACGCAGTATTTT. This translates into CASSHVGDTQYF.

This chain uses TRBV9 with TRBJ2-1; a weak D match, TRBD2 (7 bases). The CDR3 has 18 residues. Per the germline V gene, CDR1 is SGDLS and CDR2 is YYNGEE. Trimming removed 0 bases from V and 0 bases from J, with 16 bases in between. This CDR3 is CASSVVGGGGSSYNEQFF. The CDR3 coding sequence is TGTGCCAGCAGCGTAGTAGGAGGGGGGGGGAGCTCCTACAATGAGCAGTTCTTC.

This sequence joins TRBV12-3 or TRBV12-4 and TRBJ2-7, with D perhaps matching TRBD1 (5 bases). V was trimmed by 3 bases and J by 6 bases, leaving 9 bases between them. This CDR3 is built from 12 residues. In DNA form, the CDR3 reads TGTGCCAGCAGTTTCAGGGTTATCGAGCAGTACTTC. It yields the protein CASSFRVIEQYF.

CDR3 sequence: CASSLVEARSPLHF. The CDR3 DNA sequence: TGCGCCAGCAGCTTGGTTGAGGCCCGGTCACCCCTCCACTTT. The chain has TRBV5-1 and TRBJ1-6; D is undetermined. Trimming shortened V by 0 bases and J by 10 bases, and 11 bases separated the two germline ends. Per the germline V gene, CDR1 is SGHRS and CDR2 is YFSETQ. This CDR3 is built from 14 residues. The entire variable domain, with the rest obtained from reference TRBV5-1 and TRBJ1-6, is as follows: KAGVTQTPRYLIKTRGQQVTLSCSPISGHRSVSWYQQTPGQGLQFLFEYFSETQRNKGNFPGRFSGRQFSNSRSEMNVSTLELGDSALYLCASSLVEARSPLHFGNGTRLTVT.

The chain couples TRBV7-9 to TRBJ1-2, with D possibly TRBD1 on 6 matching bases. V was trimmed by 0 bases and J by 4 bases, leaving 18 bases between them. The CDR3 is made up of 17 amino acids. Per the germline V gene, CDR1 is SEHNR and CDR2 is FQNEAQ (reference sequence). In DNA, the CDR3 is TGTGCCAGCAGCTTAGCGAGTTCGTTGGGGGCAAGCTATGGCTACACCTTC. Translation: CASSLASSLGASYGYTF.

The chain has TRBV29-1 and TRBJ2-7; tentatively, D is TRBD2 (6 bases). V lost 6 bases and J 0 bases, leaving 12 bases between the germline ends. Per germline, CDR1 SQVTM and CDR2 ANQGSEA. This CDR3 has 13 residues. The CDR3 here is CSVVGGSSYEQYF. DNA for the CDR3: TGCAGCGTGGTGGGGGGAAGCTCCTACGAGCAGTACTTC.

This clonotype was detected a few times. The gene calls are TRBV21-1 and TRBJ2-5; the table assigns TRBD1, which was not confirmed against the DNA. TRBV21-1 represents a pseudogene. The CDR3 covers 14 residues. The CDR3: CASRSRDLQETQYF. CDR3 nucleotides: TGTGCCAGCAGGTCCCGGGACCTTCAAGAGACCCAGTACTTC.

The chain is built from TRBV18 and TRBJ1-3; no clear D. This CDR3 region has 16 residues. Germline lookup yields CDR1 KGHSH and CDR2 LQKENI. Trimming stripped 6 bases from V and 0 bases from J, with 15 bases between. The CDR3 coding sequence is TGTGCCAGCTCCGACTTCCTGAAAATCTCTGGAAACACCATATATTTT. This sequence encodes CASSDFLKISGNTIYF.

This clonotype came up a few times. The CDR3 loop is CASSWDRRTYEQYF. DNA for the CDR3: TGTGCCAGCAGCTGGGACAGGCGAACCTACGAGCAGTACTTC. The chain uses TRBV7-2 and TRBJ2-7, with 8 bases identical to TRBD1. V was pared by 4 bases and J by 2 bases, with 4 bases of the junction left unmatched. The CDR3 sequence is 14 residues long. Germline V gene sequence: CDR1 SGHTA, CDR2 FQGNSA.

V usage is TRBV9 and J usage is TRBJ2-2; 12 nucleotides agree with TRBD2. CDR1 is SGDLS, CDR2 YYNGEE, per germline. The trim removed 4 bases at V and 5 bases at J, leaving 3 bases unmatched. There are 15 residues in the CDR3. The CDR3 region is CASSQLAGGTGELFF. As DNA, the CDR3 is TGTGCCAGCAGCCAACTAGCGGGAGGAACCGGGGAGCTGTTTTTT. The complete variable domain, with remaining parts taken from reference TRBV9 and TRBJ2-2, reads DSGVTQTPKHLITATGQRVTLRCSPRSGDLSVYWYQQSLDQGLQFLIQYYNGEERAKGNILERFSAQQFPDLHSELNLSSLELGDSALYFCASSQLAGGTGELFFGEGSRLTVL.

The DNA for the CDR3 is TGTGCCAGCAGTTTCGAAGGAGGGGGTGACGAGCAGTACTTC. Translating it yields CASSFEGGGDEQYF. This chain links TRBV12-3 or TRBV12-4 with TRBJ2-7, with D perhaps given as TRBD1 or TRBD2 (6 bases each). Deletions cut 3 bases from V and 5 bases from J, with 14 bases between. The CDR3 sequence is 14 residues long.

This clonotype was seen more than once but under ten times. The J gene is TRBJ1-2, the V gene TRBV2; TRBD1 is a possible D gene (6 bases). The CDR3 extends over 15 amino acids. The germline V gene has CDR1 SNHLY and CDR2 FYNNEI. V gave up 3 bases and J gave up 4 bases, with 15 bases separating them. CDR3 region: CASSDTGSHTYGYTF. DNA of the CDR3: TGTGCCAGCAGTGACACAGGGTCTCATACCTATGGCTACACCTTC.

The V and J genes are TRBV5-6 and TRBJ2-7; the D gene could be TRBD1 or TRBD2 (5 bases each). The CDR3 contains 16 residues. V lost 0 bases and J lost 0, with 13 bases in between. CDR1 is SGHDT, CDR2 YYEEEE, per germline. This CDR3 reads CASSLDGGIISYEQYF. For the CDR3, the DNA is TGTGCCAGCAGCTTGGATGGGGGTATCATCTCCTACGAGCAGTACTTC.

V and J are TRBV14 and TRBJ2-1; D not resolved. Germline CDR1 and CDR2: SGHDN and FVKESK. The CDR3 is 15 residues long. V shed 1 base and J shed 0 bases, with 7 bases lying between them. As DNA, the CDR3 is TGTGCCAGCAGCCAAGGGTTCAGCTCCTACAATGAGCAGTTCTTC. Amino acid sequence: CASSQGFSSYNEQFF.

This clonotype came up a few times. The gene calls are TRBV2 and TRBJ1-1, with TRBD1 as a possible D gene (5 bases). Trimming took off 6 bases at V and 8 bases at J, with 19 bases between the two ends. The CDR3 consists of 14 residues. From germline, CDR1 is SNHLY and CDR2 FYNNEI. CDR3 in amino acids: CASSVETLGTEAFF. The CDR3 nucleotides read TGTGCCAGCAGCGTCGAAACCCTCGGGACGGAAGCTTTCTTT.

CDR3 nucleotides: TGTGCCAGCAGCTTAGGCTTACCCCCCTACAATGAGCAGTTCTTC. Protein sequence: CASSLGLPPYNEQFF. The V gene is TRBV7-2, the J gene TRBJ2-1; D gene uncertain. The V gene's germline CDR1 is SGHTA and CDR2 FQGNSA. The CDR3 sequence is 15 residues long. Trimming left V 1 base short and J 2 bases short, with 9 bases between.

The chain joins TRBV10-3 to TRBJ2-7, with TRBD1 matching 7 bases. Germline V gene lookup returns CDR1 ENHRY and CDR2 SYGVKD. The V gene end was trimmed by 4 bases and the J gene end by 2 bases; junction bases not matched to a gene: 8. The CDR3 is 15 residues long. CDR3: CAISARTGNTYEQYF. Here the CDR3 DNA reads TGTGCCATCAGTGCAAGGACAGGCAACACCTACGAGCAGTACTTC.

The CDR3 is CASSLYVGQGVESYGYTF. The CDR3 nucleotides read TGTGCCAGCAGTTTATACGTGGGACAGGGGGTAGAAAGCTATGGCTACACCTTC. The chain couples TRBV27 to TRBJ1-2; 11 bases are a match to TRBD1. CDR1 is MNHEY, CDR2 SMNVEV, per germline (reference sequence). This CDR3 has 18 amino acids. With V trimmed by 1 base and J by 4 bases, 11 bases remained unmatched.

This clonotype appeared a few times. The chain is built from TRBV15 and TRBJ1-5, with 8 nucleotides matching TRBD1. With V trimmed by 3 bases and J by 7 bases, 8 bases remained unmatched. The CDR3 has 15 residues. Looked up from germline, CDR1 is LNHNV and CDR2 is YYDKDF (reference sequence). Here the CDR3 DNA reads TGTGCCACCAGCAGTCCGACAGGGGCAAAGCAGCCCCAGCATTTT. Its translation: CATSSPTGAKQPQHF.

The table lists this clonotype with a few counts. This chain uses TRBV5-1 with TRBJ1-1; TRBD1 might be the D (5 bases). CDR3 size: 16 residues. In germline, CDR1 is SGHRS, CDR2 YFSETQ. Trimming shortened V by 0 bases and J by 1 base, and 13 bases separated the two germline ends. The DNA of the CDR3 is TGCGCCAGCAGCTTGGTCCCGGACATACCGAACACTGAAGCTTTCTTT. This sequence encodes CASSLVPDIPNTEAFF.

The rearrangement joins TRBV3-1 to TRBJ1-1, with a weak D call TRBD1 (6 bases). From germline, CDR1 is LGHDT and CDR2 YNNKEL (reference sequence). There are 16 residues in the CDR3. V lost 4 bases, J lost 4 bases, and 19 bases lay in between. The chain's CDR3 is CASSPKTGRRITEAFF. The CDR3 coding sequence is TGTGCCAGCAGCCCAAAGACAGGACGGAGGATCACTGAAGCTTTCTTT.

The chain employs TRBV3-1 and TRBJ2-7; 15 bases map to TRBD2. This CDR3 has 17 amino acids. Trimming cost V 4 bases and J 0 bases; bases outside gene matches: 4. Germline values: CDR1 LGHDT, CDR2 YNNKEL (reference sequence). The CDR3 region is CASSPGTSGRPSYEQYF. CDR3 bases: TGTGCCAGCAGCCCCGGGACTAGCGGGAGGCCCTCCTACGAGCAGTACTTC.

V usage is TRBV10-1 and J usage is TRBJ2-7; D might be TRBD2 (5 bases). CDR1 and CDR2 from the germline V gene are WNHNN and SYGVQD (reference sequence). The CDR3 is made up of 14 amino acids. The V end was cut by 3 bases, the J end by 0 bases, with 9 bases between. The CDR3 DNA is TGCGCCAGCAGTGAAATACGGGGCTCCTACGAGCAGTACTTC. Its protein product is CASSEIRGSYEQYF.

This clonotype was recorded a few times. This chain's CDR3 is CASSDSAYTEAFF. The CDR3 DNA reads as TGTGCCAGCAGTGACAGCGCGTACACTGAAGCTTTCTTT. The chain couples TRBV25-1 to TRBJ1-1; D gene ambiguous. The V and J ends lost 3 bases and 3 bases respectively, with 8 bases between them. The CDR3 consists of 13 residues. From germline, CDR1 is MGHDK and CDR2 SYGVNS.

The chain joins TRBV9 to TRBJ2-3; D is uncertain. The CDR3 consists of 15 residues. Trimming cost V 1 base and J 2 bases, with 11 bases left between them. CDR1 is SGDLS, CDR2 YYNGEE, per germline. The CDR3 DNA reads as TGTGCCAGCAGCGTATATGTGGACCCCACAGATACGCAGTATTTT. Translation: CASSVYVDPTDTQYF.

The table lists this clonotype with a few counts. This may come from a read error, since a much larger clone is one base off. V usage is TRBV7-8 and J usage is TRBJ2-1; D might be TRBD2 (6 bases). Germline values: CDR1 SGHVS, CDR2 FQNEAQ. V was shortened by 5 bases and J by 1 base, with 9 bases between the two germline ends. The CDR3 totals 14 residues. CDR3 amino acids: CASSGGDSYNEQFF. The CDR3, as DNA: TGTGCCAGCAGCGGCGGGGATTCCTACAATGAGCAGTTCTTC.

In its sample, this clonotype was seen a few times. The rearrangement uses TRBV5-1 and TRBJ2-3; TRBD1 aligns across 7 bases. The CDR3 runs to 15 residues. CDR1 and CDR2 from the germline V gene are SGHRS and YFSETQ. Germline trimming cut 4 bases from V and 0 bases from J; bases unmatched to any gene: 5. The CDR3 nucleotides read TGCGCCAGCAGCAACCGACAGGGAAGCACAGATACGCAGTATTTT. Translated, it gives CASSNRQGSTDTQYF.